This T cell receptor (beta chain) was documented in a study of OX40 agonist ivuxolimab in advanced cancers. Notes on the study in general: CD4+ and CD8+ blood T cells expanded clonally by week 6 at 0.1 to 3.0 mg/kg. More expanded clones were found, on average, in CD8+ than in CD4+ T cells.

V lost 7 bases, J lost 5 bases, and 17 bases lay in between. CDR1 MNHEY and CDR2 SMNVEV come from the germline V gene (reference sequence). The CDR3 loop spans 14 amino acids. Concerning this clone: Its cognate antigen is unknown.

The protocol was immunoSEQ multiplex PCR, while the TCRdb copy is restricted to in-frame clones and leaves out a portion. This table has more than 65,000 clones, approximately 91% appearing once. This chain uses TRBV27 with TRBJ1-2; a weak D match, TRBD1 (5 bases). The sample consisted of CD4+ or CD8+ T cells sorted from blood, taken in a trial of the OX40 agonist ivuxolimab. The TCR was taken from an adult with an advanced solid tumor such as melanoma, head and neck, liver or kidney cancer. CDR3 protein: CASTGHGAAYGYTF. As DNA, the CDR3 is TGTGCCAGCACCGGGCACGGGGCGGCTTATGGCTACACCTTC.